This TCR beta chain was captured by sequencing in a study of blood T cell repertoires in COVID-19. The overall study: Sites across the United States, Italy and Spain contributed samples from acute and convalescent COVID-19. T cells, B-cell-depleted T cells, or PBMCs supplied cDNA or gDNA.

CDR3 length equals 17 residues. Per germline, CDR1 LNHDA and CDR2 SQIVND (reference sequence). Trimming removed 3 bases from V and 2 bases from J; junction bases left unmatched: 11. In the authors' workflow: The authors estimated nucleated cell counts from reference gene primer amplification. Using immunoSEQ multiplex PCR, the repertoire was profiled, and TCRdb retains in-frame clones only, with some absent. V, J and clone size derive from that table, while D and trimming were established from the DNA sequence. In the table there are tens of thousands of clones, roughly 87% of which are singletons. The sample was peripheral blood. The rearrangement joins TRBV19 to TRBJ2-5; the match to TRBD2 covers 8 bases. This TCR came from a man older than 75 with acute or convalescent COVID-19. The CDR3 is CASSIGSLAGLQETQYF. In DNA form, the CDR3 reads TGTGCCAGTAGTATCGGCTCCTTAGCGGGATTACAAGAGACCCAGTACTTC.